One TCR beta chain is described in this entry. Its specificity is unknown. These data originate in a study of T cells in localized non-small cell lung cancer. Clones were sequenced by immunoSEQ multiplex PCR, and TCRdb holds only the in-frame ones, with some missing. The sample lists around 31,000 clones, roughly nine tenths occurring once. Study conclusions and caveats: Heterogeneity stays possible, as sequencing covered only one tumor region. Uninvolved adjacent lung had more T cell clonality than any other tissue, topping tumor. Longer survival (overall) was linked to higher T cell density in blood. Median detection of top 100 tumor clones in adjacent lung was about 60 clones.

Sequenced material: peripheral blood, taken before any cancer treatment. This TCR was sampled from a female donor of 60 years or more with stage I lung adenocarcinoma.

In nucleotides, the CDR3 is TGTGCCAGCAGTGGAAGGACAGGGAACACCGGGGAGCTGTTTTTT. Amino acids: CASSGRTGNTGELFF. The chain recombines TRBV2 with TRBJ2-2, with 7 positions matching TRBD1. Unmatched junction bases numbered 3, after V lost 4 bases and J lost 1 base. Germline values: CDR1 SNHLY, CDR2 FYNNEI. The CDR3 consists of 15 residues.